These 3 T cell receptor beta chains originate from one sample sequenced in a study of T cell responses to AZD1222 COVID-19 vaccine. Measured with immunoSEQ multiplex PCR; TCRdb has only the in-frame clones, and not every one. The sample carries 90,000 to 150,000 clones, 65% to 90% recorded once. The source material was peripheral blood, sampled on day 0 of AZD1222 vaccination. The receptors stem from an adult in good health.

This sequence joins TRBV6-5 and TRBJ2-2; weak D call: TRBD2 (6 bases). Germline CDR1 reads MNHEY; CDR2 reads SVGAGI. V lost 11 bases, J lost 2 bases, and 18 bases lay in between. This CDR3 region has 15 residues. CDR3 sequence reads: CAGRNAGPNTGELFF. The CDR3 nucleotides are TGTGCCGGCCGAAATGCGGGGCCCAACACCGGGGAGCTGTTTTTT.

The chain uses TRBV13 and TRBJ1-1, with 12 bases fitting TRBD1. J gave up 3 bases and V 7 bases, and 9 bases lay outside the gene matches. This CDR3 is 16 amino acids long. Germline lookup yields CDR1 PRHDT and CDR2 FYEKMQ (reference sequence). CDR3 in amino acids: CASKTGQGARDTEAFF. The CDR3 DNA sequence: TGTGCCAGCAAAACGGGACAGGGGGCTCGGGACACTGAAGCTTTCTTT.

The CDR3 DNA sequence: TGTGCCAGCAGGTCGTTGACAGCGCACTCCTACGAGCAGTACTTC. It yields the protein CASRSLTAHSYEQYF. The chain uses TRBV25-1 and TRBJ2-7, with D perhaps matching TRBD1 (5 bases). Trimming removed 6 bases from V and 0 bases from J, with 15 bases in between. The length of the CDR3 is 15 residues. CDR1 is MGHDK and CDR2 is SYGVNS in the germline V gene.